This T cell receptor (beta chain) is from a study of PD-1 blockade in classical Hodgkin lymphoma. Overall study context: The patients were dosed with nivolumab 3 mg/kg, infused intravenously every 2 weeks.

The germline V gene has CDR1 MDHEN and CDR2 SYDVKM. Trimming removed 7 bases from V and 5 bases from J; junction bases left unmatched: 8. The CDR3 contains 15 residues. Relapse was seen in all patients after autologous stem cell transplantation, and brentuximab vedotin exposure was variable. Complete response, partial response or progressive disease constituted the best responses recorded. Overall study results and limits: Complete responders' diversity at baseline resembled that of newly diagnosed patients.

Remarks on this clone: Its antigen is not known.

TCRdb keeps only in-frame clones here, not all; method: immunoSEQ multiplex PCR. The sample lists 13,000 to 15,000 clones, about four fifths occurring once. The clonotype was recovered from a human donor with classical Hodgkin lymphoma. J is TRBJ2-5 and V is TRBV28, with 12 bases aligning to TRBD2. This specimen was peripheral blood mononuclear cells (PBMCs), taken at baseline. DNA of the CDR3: TGTGCCAGCATCTCTAGCGGGGGGGCCAAGGAGACCCAGTACTTC. It yields the protein CASISSGGAKETQYF.